These T cell receptor beta chains were read from a single sample in a study of cytomegalovirus exposure and HLA in healthy donors. TCRdb's table, derived via immunoSEQ multiplex PCR, lists solely in-frame clones and lacks some. Found here are roughly 43,000 clones, 93% of them singletons; the top ten hold approximately 2%. Source material: PBMCs. All receptors derive from a woman younger than 35 in good health and CMV-seronegative. Both conserved end residues are part of each CDR3. A D gene is named only where the DNA matches it firmly. Only part of the rows carry a size: once, few, many, or a class if the clone is expanded.

V	size	D	J	DNA	CDR3
TRBV9	-	TRBD1	TRBJ1-3	TGTGCCAGCAGCCCCCGAGCGGACAGGGGATACACCATATATTTT	CASSPRADRGYTIYF
TRBV28	few	-	TRBJ2-3	TGTGCCAGCAACGAGGGGGGGGCAGATACGCAGTATTTT	CASNEGGADTQYF
TRBV6-5	-	-	TRBJ1-1	TGTGCCAGCACCCGGGATGGGTTTACTGAAGCTTTCTTT	CASTRDGFTEAFF
TRBV7-8	once	-	TRBJ2-1	TGTGCCAGCAGCTTAGAACTTAGACGGCGGAGCTCCTACAATGAGCAGTTCTTC	CASSLELRRRSSYNEQFF
TRBV27	-	TRBD1	TRBJ2-3	TGTGCCAGCAGTTTACGGACAGGATCCACAGATACGCAGTATTTT	CASSLRTGSTDTQYF
TRBV2	-	-	TRBJ1-5	TGTGCCAGCATGGAAGGGGCAAATCAGCCCCAGCATTTT	CASMEGANQPQHF
TRBV4-2	once	TRBD2	TRBJ2-1	TGTGCCAGCAGCCATCCCGCTCGCGAGCGGGGCTACAATGAGCAGTTCTTC	CASSHPARERGYNEQFF
TRBV11-2	-	TRBD2	TRBJ2-3	TGTGCCAGCAGGCCAATGGGACTAGCTCAAGATACGCAGTATTTT	CASRPMGLAQDTQYF
TRBV6-1	-	-	TRBJ1-5	TGTGCCAGCAGTGAAGCGCCAGTAGCTCATCAGCCCCAGCATTTT	CASSEAPVAHQPQHF
TRBV28	-	TRBD1	TRBJ2-7	TGTGCCAGCAGGGCTAGGACAGGGCAGAACTACGAGCAGTACTTC	CASRARTGQNYEQYF
TRBV11-2	-	-	TRBJ2-1	TGTGCCAGCCTTACTACCCATGAGCAGTTCTTC	CASLTTHEQFF
TRBV27	-	TRBD1	TRBJ1-2	TGTGCCAGCAGAGGACAGGGGTCGGGGGAGGGTGGCTACACCTTC	CASRGQGSGEGGYTF
TRBV19	once	-	TRBJ2-2	TGTGCCAGTAGTATGGGCCCCGCCAACACCGGGGAGCTGTTTTTT	CASSMGPANTGELFF
TRBV5-1	-	TRBD2	TRBJ2-2	TGCGCCAGCAGCACTGGTCGGGGGGGTAACACCGGGGAGCTGTTTTTT	CASSTGRGGNTGELFF
TRBV4-1	-	TRBD2	TRBJ2-3	TGCGCCAGCAGCCAAGAGGGACTAGCGGGCCCAGATACGCAGTATTTT	CASSQEGLAGPDTQYF
TRBV18	-	-	TRBJ2-6	TGTGCCAGCTCACCACAGCGTGACGGCTCTGGGGCCAACGTCCTGACTTTC	CASSPQRDGSGANVLTF
TRBV19	-	TRBD1	TRBJ1-2	TGTGCCAGTAGGTTGACAGGGATTCGCTATGGCTACACCTTC	CASRLTGIRYGYTF
TRBV28	-	-	TRBJ1-2	TGTGCCAGCAGTTCCCCAGACTACACAGCTAACTATGGCTACACCTTC	CASSSPDYTANYGYTF
TRBV6-1	-	TRBD1	TRBJ1-2	TGTGCCAGCAGGGGGACAGGTGGAGGCTACACCTTC	CASRGTGGGYTF
TRBV14	-	-	TRBJ1-2	TGTGCCAGCAGCCCCACCGTCAGATCATCCTATGGCTACACCTTC	CASSPTVRSSYGYTF
TRBV28	-	TRBD1	TRBJ2-2	TGTGCCAGCAGTCAGGGGGACACCGGGGAGCTGTTTTTT	CASSQGDTGELFF
TRBV11-3	-	TRBD1	TRBJ2-1	TGTGCCAGCAGCTTTGATGACCGGGACAGGGATGGAAATGAGCAGTTCTTC	CASSFDDRDRDGNEQFF
TRBV4-1	once	TRBD1	TRBJ2-7	TGCGCCAGCAGTCTCTGGGACAGCTCCTACGAGCAGTACTTC	CASSLWDSSYEQYF
TRBV9	-	-	TRBJ2-3	TGTGCCAGCAGCCCTCAGAACACAGATACGCAGTATTTT	CASSPQNTDTQYF
TRBV6-5	-	-	TRBJ1-1	TGTGCCAGCAGTACAGGCTATGAAGCTTTCTTT	CASSTGYEAFF
TRBV7-9	-	-	TRBJ1-1	TGTGCCAGCAGCGTGGGACTACCCGGCACCGAAGCTTTCTTT	CASSVGLPGTEAFF
TRBV11-2	-	-	TRBJ2-7	TGTGCCAGCAGCTTAGATCTAGGGGACGAGCAGTACTTC	CASSLDLGDEQYF
TRBV27	-	TRBD1	TRBJ1-4	TGTGCCAGCAGTCCCGACCGGGACAGAAAGTTTTTT	CASSPDRDRKFF
TRBV6-5	-	-	TRBJ1-1	TGTGCCAGCAGCCCGGGGGGTAATTCGGCTGAAGCTTTCTTT	CASSPGGNSAEAFF
TRBV11-1	-	-	TRBJ2-3	TGTGCCAGCAGCTTAGCGAGGTCTCCTACAGATACGCAGTATTTT	CASSLARSPTDTQYF
TRBV18	once	TRBD2	TRBJ2-3	TGTGCCAGCTCAGAGACCCAGGGAGGGAGCACAGATACGCAGTATTTT	CASSETQGGSTDTQYF
TRBV28	once	TRBD1	TRBJ1-3	TGTGCCAGCAGCCTTACAGGGGCGGGGGGAAACACCATATATTTT	CASSLTGAGGNTIYF
TRBV5-1	-	-	TRBJ2-3	TGCGCCAGCAGCTTAGGAGCAGATACGCAGTATTTT	CASSLGADTQYF